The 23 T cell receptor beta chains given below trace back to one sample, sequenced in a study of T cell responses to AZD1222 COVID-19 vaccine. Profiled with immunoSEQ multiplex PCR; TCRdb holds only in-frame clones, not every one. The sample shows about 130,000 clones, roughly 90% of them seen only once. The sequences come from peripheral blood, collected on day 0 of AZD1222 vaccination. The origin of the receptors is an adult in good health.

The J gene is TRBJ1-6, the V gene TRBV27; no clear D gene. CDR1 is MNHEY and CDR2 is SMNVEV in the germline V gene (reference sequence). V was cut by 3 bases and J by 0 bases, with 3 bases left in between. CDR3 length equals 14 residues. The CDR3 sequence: CASSFSSYNSPLHF. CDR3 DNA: TGTGCCAGCAGTTTTAGCTCCTATAATTCACCCCTCCACTTT.

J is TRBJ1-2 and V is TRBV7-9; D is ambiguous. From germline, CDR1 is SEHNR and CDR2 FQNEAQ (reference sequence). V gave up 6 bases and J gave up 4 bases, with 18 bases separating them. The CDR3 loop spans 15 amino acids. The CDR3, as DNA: TGTGCCAGCAGGCAAATCGGTTCTGCCTCCTATGGCTACACCTTC. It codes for CASRQIGSASYGYTF.

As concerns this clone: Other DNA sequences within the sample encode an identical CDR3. The chain's CDR3 is CASSGDTYEQYF. The CDR3 DNA is TGTGCCAGCAGCGGGGACACCTACGAGCAGTACTTC. This chain uses TRBV2 with TRBJ2-7; tentative D call: TRBD1 (6 bases). CDR1 is SNHLY, CDR2 FYNNEI, per germline. V lost 6 bases, J lost 2 bases, and 8 bases lay in between. This CDR3 is 12 amino acids long.

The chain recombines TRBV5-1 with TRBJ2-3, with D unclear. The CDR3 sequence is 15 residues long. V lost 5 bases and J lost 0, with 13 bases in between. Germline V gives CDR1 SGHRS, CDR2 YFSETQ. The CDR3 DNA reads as TGCGCCAGCAGTCTCACGAGGCCTAGCACAGATACGCAGTATTTT. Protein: CASSLTRPSTDTQYF.

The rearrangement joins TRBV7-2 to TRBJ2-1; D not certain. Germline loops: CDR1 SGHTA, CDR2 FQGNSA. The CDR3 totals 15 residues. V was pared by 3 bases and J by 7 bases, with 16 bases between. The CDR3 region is CASSFSRLAGNEQFF. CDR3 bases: TGTGCCAGCAGCTTTAGCCGGTTAGCCGGTAATGAGCAGTTCTTC.

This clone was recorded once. The chain's CDR3 is CASSPILAGVGDTQYF. In DNA, the CDR3 is TGCGCCAGCAGCCCTATACTAGCGGGAGTTGGAGATACGCAGTATTTT. This chain joins TRBV4-3 and TRBJ2-3, with 11 bases identical to TRBD2. With V trimmed by 4 bases and J by 5 bases, 8 bases remained unmatched. The CDR3 consists of 16 residues. CDR1 and CDR2 (germline): LGHNA, YSLEER.

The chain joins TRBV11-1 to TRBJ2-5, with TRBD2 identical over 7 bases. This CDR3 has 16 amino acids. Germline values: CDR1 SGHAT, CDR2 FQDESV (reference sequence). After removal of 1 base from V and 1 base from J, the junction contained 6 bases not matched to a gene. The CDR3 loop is CASSLVAGALQETQYF. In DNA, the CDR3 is TGTGCCAGCAGCTTAGTGGCGGGAGCTCTCCAAGAGACCCAGTACTTC.

CDR3 residues: CASSASGPTRQYF. The CDR3 DNA reads TGTGCCAGCAGCGCCTCCGGGCCTACCAGGCAGTATTTT. The chain has TRBV9 and TRBJ2-3; unclear D gene. Trimming left V 3 bases short and J 11 bases short, with 16 bases between. Germline CDR1 reads SGDLS; CDR2 reads YYNGEE. The CDR3 is made up of 13 amino acids.

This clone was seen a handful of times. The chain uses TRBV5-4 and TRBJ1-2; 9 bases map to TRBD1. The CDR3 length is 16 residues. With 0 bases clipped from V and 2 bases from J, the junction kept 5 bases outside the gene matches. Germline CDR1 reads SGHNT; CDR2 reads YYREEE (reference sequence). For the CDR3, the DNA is TGTGCCAGCAGCTTGGGGGACAGGGCCACCAACTATGGCTACACCTTC. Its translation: CASSLGDRATNYGYTF.

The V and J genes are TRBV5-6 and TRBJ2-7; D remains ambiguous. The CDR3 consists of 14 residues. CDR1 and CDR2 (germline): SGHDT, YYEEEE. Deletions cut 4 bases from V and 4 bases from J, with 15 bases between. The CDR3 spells CASSRNPARYEQYF. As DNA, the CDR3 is TGTGCCAGCAGCCGTAATCCAGCCCGGTACGAGCAGTACTTC. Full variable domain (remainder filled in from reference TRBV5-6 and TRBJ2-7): DAGVTQSPTHLIKTRGQQVTLRCSPKSGHDTVSWYQQALGQGPQFIFQYYEEEERQRGNFPDRFSGHQFPNYSSELNVNALLLGDSALYLCASSRNPARYEQYFGPGTRLTVT.

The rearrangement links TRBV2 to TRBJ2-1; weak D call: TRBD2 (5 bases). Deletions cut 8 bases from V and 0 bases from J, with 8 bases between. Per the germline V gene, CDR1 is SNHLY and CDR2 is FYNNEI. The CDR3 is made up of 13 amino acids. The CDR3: CASGSDSYNEQFF. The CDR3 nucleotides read TGTGCCAGCGGGAGCGACTCCTACAATGAGCAGTTCTTC.

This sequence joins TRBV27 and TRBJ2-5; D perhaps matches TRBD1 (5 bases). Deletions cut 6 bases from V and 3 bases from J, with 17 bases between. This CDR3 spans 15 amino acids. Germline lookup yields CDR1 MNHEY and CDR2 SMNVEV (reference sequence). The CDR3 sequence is CASRHQGLSKETQYF. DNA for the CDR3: TGTGCCAGCAGACATCAGGGTCTCTCCAAAGAGACCCAGTACTTC.

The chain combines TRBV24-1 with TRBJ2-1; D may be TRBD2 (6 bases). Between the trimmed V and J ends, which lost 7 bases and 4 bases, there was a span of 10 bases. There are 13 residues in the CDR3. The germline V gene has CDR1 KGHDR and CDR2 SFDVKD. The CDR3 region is CATSGTSYNEQFF. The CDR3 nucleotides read TGTGCCACCAGCGGGACTTCATACAATGAGCAGTTCTTC.

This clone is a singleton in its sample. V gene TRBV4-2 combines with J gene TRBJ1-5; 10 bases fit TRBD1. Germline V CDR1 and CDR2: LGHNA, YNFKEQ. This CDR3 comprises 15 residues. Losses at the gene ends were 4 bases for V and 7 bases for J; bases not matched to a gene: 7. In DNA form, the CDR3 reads TGTGCCAGCAGCCTGGTCGGGACAGGGGACCAGCCCCAGCATTTT. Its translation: CASSLVGTGDQPQHF.

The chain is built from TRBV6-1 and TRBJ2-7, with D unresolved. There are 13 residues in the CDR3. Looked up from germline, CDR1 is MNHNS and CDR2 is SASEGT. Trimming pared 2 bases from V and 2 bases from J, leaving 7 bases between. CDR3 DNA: TGTGCCAGCAGTGAAAACGGGCCCTACGAGCAGTACTTC. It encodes CASSENGPYEQYF.

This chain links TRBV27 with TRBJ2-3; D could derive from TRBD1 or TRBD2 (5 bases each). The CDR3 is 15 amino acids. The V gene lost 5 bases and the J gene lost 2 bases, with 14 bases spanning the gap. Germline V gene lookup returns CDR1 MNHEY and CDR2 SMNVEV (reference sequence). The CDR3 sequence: CASSHSGTLTDTQYF. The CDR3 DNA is TGTGCCAGCAGTCATTCAGGGACGCTCACAGATACGCAGTATTTT.

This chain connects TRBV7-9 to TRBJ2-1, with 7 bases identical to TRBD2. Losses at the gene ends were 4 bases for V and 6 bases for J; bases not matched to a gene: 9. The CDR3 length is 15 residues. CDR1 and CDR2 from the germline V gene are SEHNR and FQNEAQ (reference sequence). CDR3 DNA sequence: TGTGCCAGCAGCTCGCGGGAGTTCCCCCGCAATGAGCAGTTCTTC. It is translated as CASSSREFPRNEQFF.

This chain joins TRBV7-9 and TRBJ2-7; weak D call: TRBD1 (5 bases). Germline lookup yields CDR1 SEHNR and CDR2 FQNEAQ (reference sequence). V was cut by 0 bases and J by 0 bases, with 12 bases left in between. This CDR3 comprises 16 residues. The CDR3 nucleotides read TGTGCCAGCAGCTTAGCGGGTGCAGGGTACTCCTACGAGCAGTACTTC. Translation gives CASSLAGAGYSYEQYF.

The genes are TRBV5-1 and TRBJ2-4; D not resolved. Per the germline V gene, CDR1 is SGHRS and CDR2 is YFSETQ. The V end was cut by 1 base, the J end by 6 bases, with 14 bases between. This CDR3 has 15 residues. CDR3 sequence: CASSLNGRSGNIQYF. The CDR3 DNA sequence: TGCGCCAGCAGCTTGAATGGACGGTCCGGAAACATTCAGTACTTC.

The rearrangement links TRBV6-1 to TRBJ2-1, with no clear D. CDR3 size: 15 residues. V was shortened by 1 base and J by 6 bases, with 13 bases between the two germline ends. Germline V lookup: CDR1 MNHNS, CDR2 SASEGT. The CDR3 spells CASSEEKGLGNEQFF. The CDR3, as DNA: TGTGCCAGCAGTGAAGAAAAAGGTCTAGGCAATGAGCAGTTCTTC.

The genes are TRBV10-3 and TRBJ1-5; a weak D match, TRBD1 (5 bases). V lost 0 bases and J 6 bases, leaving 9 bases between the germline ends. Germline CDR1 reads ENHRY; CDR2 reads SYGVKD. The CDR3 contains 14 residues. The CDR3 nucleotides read TGTGCCATCAGTGAGTCGACAGTGGTTCAGCCCCAGCATTTT. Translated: CAISESTVVQPQHF.

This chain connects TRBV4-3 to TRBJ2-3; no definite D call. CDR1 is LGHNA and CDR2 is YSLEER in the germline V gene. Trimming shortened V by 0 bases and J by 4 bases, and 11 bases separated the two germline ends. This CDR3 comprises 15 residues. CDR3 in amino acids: CASSQDFPGADTQYF. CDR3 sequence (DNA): TGCGCCAGCAGCCAAGATTTTCCGGGCGCAGATACGCAGTATTTT.

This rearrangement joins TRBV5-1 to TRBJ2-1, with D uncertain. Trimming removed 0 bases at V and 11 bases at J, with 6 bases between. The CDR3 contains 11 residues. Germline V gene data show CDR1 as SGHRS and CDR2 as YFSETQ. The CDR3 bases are TGCGCCAGCAGCTTGGGACCGCAGCAGTTCTTC. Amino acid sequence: CASSLGPQQFF.